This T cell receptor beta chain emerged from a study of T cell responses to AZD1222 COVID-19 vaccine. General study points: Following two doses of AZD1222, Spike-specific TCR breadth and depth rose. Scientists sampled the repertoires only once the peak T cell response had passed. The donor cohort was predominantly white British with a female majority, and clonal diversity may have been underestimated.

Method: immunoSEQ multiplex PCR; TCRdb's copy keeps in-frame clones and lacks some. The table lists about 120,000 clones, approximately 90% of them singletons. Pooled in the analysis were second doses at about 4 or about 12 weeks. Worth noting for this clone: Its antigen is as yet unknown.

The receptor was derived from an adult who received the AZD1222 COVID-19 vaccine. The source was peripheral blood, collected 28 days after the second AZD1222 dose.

The CDR3 sequence: CASSQSGQFIGYGYTF. In DNA form, the CDR3 reads TGTGCCAGCAGCCAGAGCGGACAGTTCATCGGGTATGGCTACACCTTC. The J gene is TRBJ1-2, the V gene TRBV3-1 (or the pseudogene TRBV3-2); perhaps TRBD1 as D (6 bases). V lost 3 bases and J lost 5, with 19 bases in between. Germline CDR1 is LGHDT and CDR2 is YNNKEL (reference sequence). The CDR3 has 16 residues.